The TCR beta chain under discussion was sequenced for a study of blood T cell repertoires in COVID-19. V lost 3 bases and J lost 2; bases outside the gene matches: 1. Germline V gene lookup returns CDR1 SGHNT and CDR2 YYREEE (reference sequence). This CDR3 is 14 amino acids long. The assay was immunoSEQ multiplex PCR, and TCRdb's table has in-frame clones only and misses some. The sample has approximately 670,000 clones, 85% to 90% seen once. The sample consisted of peripheral blood. The chain links TRBV5-4 to TRBJ2-2; 7 bases fit TRBD2. This TCR came from a woman aged 18-30 years with acute or convalescent COVID-19. The CDR3: CASSWGGNTGELFF. The CDR3 DNA follows: TGTGCCAGCAGCTGGGGGGGAAACACCGGGGAGCTGTTTTTT. Filled out from reference TRBV5-4 and TRBJ2-2, the complete variable domain reads ETGVTQSPTHLIKTRGQQVTLRCSSQSGHNTVSWYQQALGQGPQFIFQYYREEENGRGNFPPRFSGLQFPNYSSELNVNALELDDSALYLCASSWGGNTGELFFGEGSRLTVL.